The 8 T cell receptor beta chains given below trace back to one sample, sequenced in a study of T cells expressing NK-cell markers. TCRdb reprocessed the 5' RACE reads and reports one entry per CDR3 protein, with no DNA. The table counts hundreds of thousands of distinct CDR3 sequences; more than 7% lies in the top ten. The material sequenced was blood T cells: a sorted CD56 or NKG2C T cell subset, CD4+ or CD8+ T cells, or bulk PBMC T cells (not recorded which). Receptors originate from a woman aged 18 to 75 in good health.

This CDR3 is CASSLYQGGEQYF. V is TRBV27 and J is TRBJ2-7; with no DNA, the TCRdb D assignment of TRBD1 cannot be verified. CDR1 is MNHEY and CDR2 is SMNVEV in the germline V gene (reference sequence). The CDR3 has 13 residues.

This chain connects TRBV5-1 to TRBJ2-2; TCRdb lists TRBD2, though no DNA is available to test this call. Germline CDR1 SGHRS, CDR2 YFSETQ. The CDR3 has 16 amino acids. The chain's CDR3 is CASSRLAGDGTGELFF.

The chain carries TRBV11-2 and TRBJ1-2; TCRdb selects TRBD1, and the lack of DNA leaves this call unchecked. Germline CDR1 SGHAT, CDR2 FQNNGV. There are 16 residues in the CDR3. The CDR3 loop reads CASSPRTGLPNYGYTF.

The CDR3 region is CASGLTWTTSVNEQFF. The chain has TRBV12-3 or TRBV12-4 and TRBJ2-1. This CDR3 comprises 16 residues.

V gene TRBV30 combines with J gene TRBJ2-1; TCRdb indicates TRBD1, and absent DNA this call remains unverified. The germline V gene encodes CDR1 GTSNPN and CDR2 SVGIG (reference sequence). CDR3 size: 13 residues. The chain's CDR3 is CASKKGERNEQFF. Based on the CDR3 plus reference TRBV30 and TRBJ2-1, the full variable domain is SQTIHQWPATLVQPVGSPLSLECTVEGTSNPNLYWYRQAAGRGLQLLFYSVGIGQISSEVPQNLSASRPQDRQFILSSKKLLLSDSGFYLCASKKGERNEQFFGPGTRLTVL.

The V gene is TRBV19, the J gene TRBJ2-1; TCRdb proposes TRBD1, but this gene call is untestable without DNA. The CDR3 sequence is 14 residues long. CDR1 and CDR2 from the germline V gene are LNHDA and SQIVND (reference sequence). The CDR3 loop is CASTGTGSKNEQFF.

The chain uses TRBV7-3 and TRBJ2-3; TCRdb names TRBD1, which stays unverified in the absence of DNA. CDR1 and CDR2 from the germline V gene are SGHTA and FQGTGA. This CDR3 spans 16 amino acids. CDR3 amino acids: CASSPVGGLSTDTQYF.

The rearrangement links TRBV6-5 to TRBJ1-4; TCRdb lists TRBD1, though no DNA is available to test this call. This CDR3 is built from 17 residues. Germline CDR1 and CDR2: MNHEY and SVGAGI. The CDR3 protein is CASSYDRARGLNEKLFF.